Presented here are 27 T cell receptor beta chains from one specimen sequenced in a study of tissue T cells after allogeneic stem cell transplantation. Measured with immunoSEQ multiplex PCR; TCRdb has only the in-frame clones, and not every one. Found here are about 6,900 clones, roughly three quarters of them singletons; the top ten hold 13% to 15%. Sequencing was performed on skin, taken at autopsy. These receptors originate from a male patient at least 60 years old with steroid-refractory graft-versus-host disease after an allogeneic stem cell transplant. Some T cells may have originated in the graft donor.

The V gene is TRBV19, the J gene TRBJ1-5; 7 positions agree with TRBD1. The CDR3 sequence is 15 residues long. J was trimmed by 1 base and V by 6 bases; bases with no gene match: 6. CDR1 is LNHDA and CDR2 is SQIVND in the germline V gene (reference sequence). The CDR3 region is CASRRGGASNQPQHF. For the CDR3, the DNA is TGTGCCAGTAGACGAGGGGGCGCGAGCAATCAGCCCCAGCATTTT.

The chain combines TRBV11-2 with TRBJ2-7, with TRBD1 matching over 8 bases. From germline, CDR1 is SGHAT and CDR2 FQNNGV. V shed 5 bases and J 4 bases; nucleotides not matched to a gene: 10. The CDR3 extends over 15 amino acids. CDR3 in amino acids: CASSLGKTGVYEQYF. As DNA, the CDR3 is TGTGCCAGCAGCCTTGGGAAGACAGGGGTTTACGAGCAGTACTTC.

The V and J genes are TRBV6-2 or TRBV6-3 and TRBJ2-1, with D possibly matching TRBD2 (5 bases). Germline-derived CDR1 and CDR2 are MNHEY and SVGEGT. Trimming pared 5 bases from V and 0 bases from J, leaving 14 bases between. The CDR3 totals 16 residues. CDR3 bases: TGTGCCAGCAGTCTGACGGACTTGTACTCCTACAATGAGCAGTTCTTC. This codes for CASSLTDLYSYNEQFF.

This clone was recorded once. This sequence joins TRBV5-1 and TRBJ2-5, with D possibly being TRBD2 (6 bases). The V end was cut by 0 bases, the J end by 0 bases, with 12 bases between. Per germline, CDR1 SGHRS and CDR2 YFSETQ. The CDR3 loop spans 16 amino acids. The DNA of the CDR3 is TGCGCCAGCAGCTTGGCTCGGGGGAGCTACCAAGAGACCCAGTACTTC. Amino acid sequence: CASSLARGSYQETQYF.

The V and J genes are TRBV21-1 and TRBJ1-2; TRBD1, the table's D call, was not compared with the DNA. TRBV21-1 is noted as a pseudogene. This CDR3 has 12 amino acids. In nucleotides, the CDR3 is TGTGCCAGAAGAGGACAGTTCTATGGCTACACCTTC. It is translated as CARRGQFYGYTF.

The rearrangement links TRBV10-3 to TRBJ1-2; TRBD1 matches 7 bases. Germline V CDR1 and CDR2: ENHRY, SYGVKD. This CDR3 is built from 15 residues. The junction had 7 bases not matched to a gene; V was cut back by 6 bases and J by 0 bases. This chain's CDR3 is CAIRGTDLTNYGYTF. CDR3 DNA sequence: TGTGCCATCAGAGGGACAGACTTAACTAACTATGGCTACACCTTC.

The V and J genes are TRBV30 and TRBJ2-7; D gene uncertain. Germline assignment: CDR1 GTSNPN and CDR2 SVGIG (reference sequence). CDR3 size: 16 residues. V gave up 0 bases and J gave up 3 bases, with 18 bases separating them. As DNA, the CDR3 is TGTGCCTGGAGTGTAAACTGGCCAGCCCCTTACTACGAGCAGTACTTC. This translates into CAWSVNWPAPYYEQYF.

Relative to its sample, this clone is large. This chain uses TRBV7-9 with TRBJ1-6, with 7 positions matching TRBD1. The CDR3 extends over 12 amino acids. The germline CDR1 and CDR2 sequences are SEHNR and FQNEAQ (reference sequence). V shed 4 bases, J shed 9 bases, and the junction held 0 bases outside the gene matches. CDR3 sequence reads: CASSWTGSPLHF. In DNA form, the CDR3 reads TGTGCCAGCAGCTGGACAGGTTCACCCCTCCACTTT. Variable domain in full (rest from reference TRBV7-9 and TRBJ1-6): DTGVSQNPRHKITKRGQNVTFRCDPISEHNRLYWYRQTLGQGPEFLTYFQNEAQLEKSRLLSDRFSAERPKGSFSTLEIQRTEQGDSAMYLCASSWTGSPLHFGNGTRLTVT.

The chain uses TRBV9 and TRBJ1-5, with D maybe TRBD1 (6 bases). The germline gives CDR1 SGDLS, CDR2 YYNGEE. V was cut by 7 bases and J by 10 bases, with 21 bases left in between. The CDR3 spans 14 residues. This CDR3 is CASGLGPSDSPQHF. CDR3 nucleotides: TGTGCCAGCGGCCTGGGGCCCTCGGACAGTCCCCAGCATTTT.

This chain uses TRBV28 with TRBJ2-2; the match to TRBD1 covers 10 bases. The germline V gene encodes CDR1 MDHEN and CDR2 SYDVKM. Trimming took 4 bases from V and 9 from J; bases not matched to a gene: 11. The CDR3 sequence is 16 residues long. CDR3 sequence reads: CASSSIHGTGVRELFF. The CDR3 DNA follows: TGTGCCAGCAGTTCAATCCACGGGACAGGGGTCCGGGAGCTGTTTTTT. Full variable domain (missing parts from reference TRBV28 and TRBJ2-2): DVKVTQSSRYLVKRTGEKVFLECVQDMDHENMFWYRQDPGLGLRLIYFSYDVKMKEKGDIPEGYSVSREKKERFSLILESASTNQTSMYLCASSSIHGTGVRELFFGEGSRLTVL.

This chain uses TRBV4-1 with TRBJ2-1, with no clear D. CDR3 size: 15 residues. Germline V CDR1 and CDR2: MGHRA, YSYEKL. V was trimmed by 4 bases and J by 4 bases, leaving 14 bases between them. CDR3 residues: CASSPHRTSYNEQFF. The DNA for the CDR3 is TGCGCCAGCAGCCCTCATCGGACGAGTTACAATGAGCAGTTCTTC.

This chain connects TRBV12-1 to TRBJ2-5. TRBV12-1 is given as a pseudogene. This CDR3 contains 14 residues. CDR3 coding DNA: TGTGCCAGCAGCACGGGGACGGAACAAGAGACCCAGTACTTC. Translating it yields CASSTGTEQETQYF.

The rearrangement links TRBV4-1 to TRBJ2-5; D may be TRBD1 or TRBD2 (5 bases each). CDR3 length: 15 residues. Trimming left V 1 base short and J 7 bases short, with 16 bases between. Per germline, CDR1 MGHRA and CDR2 YSYEKL. The CDR3 loop reads CASSQGTGTEWTQYF. The CDR3, as DNA: TGCGCCAGCAGCCAAGGAACCGGGACGGAATGGACCCAGTACTTC.

The J gene is TRBJ2-5, the V gene TRBV5-1; 10 nucleotides agree with TRBD2. The CDR3 length is 21 residues. With V trimmed by 0 bases and J by 0 bases, 17 bases remained unmatched. The V gene's germline CDR1 is SGHRS and CDR2 YFSETQ. The CDR3 nucleotides read TGCGCCAGCAGCTTGGACCTTGCTAGCGGGGGCCTCTCTTGGTACCAAGAGACCCAGTACTTC. This codes for CASSLDLASGGLSWYQETQYF.

The chain recombines TRBV11-2 with TRBJ2-7; unclear D gene. CDR1 is SGHAT and CDR2 is FQNNGV in the germline V gene. There are 15 residues in the CDR3. Trimming left V 0 bases short and J 4 bases short, with 13 bases between. The CDR3 bases are TGTGCCAGCAGCTTAGATCGGCAGACCCATTACGAGCAGTACTTC. This encodes CASSLDRQTHYEQYF.

The gene calls are TRBV5-1 and TRBJ2-1, with 7 bases lining up with TRBD1. The CDR3 runs to 16 residues. CDR1 is SGHRS, CDR2 YFSETQ, per germline. Trimming cost V 4 bases and J 0 bases; bases outside gene matches: 7. The CDR3 sequence: CASSAQGQSSYNEQFF. CDR3 nucleotide sequence: TGCGCCAGCAGCGCCCAGGGACAGAGCTCCTACAATGAGCAGTTCTTC.

The V gene is TRBV19, the J gene TRBJ1-5, with D maybe TRBD1 (5 bases). This CDR3 is 14 amino acids long. Trimming removed 3 bases at V and 5 bases at J, with 11 bases between. Germline V CDR1 and CDR2: LNHDA, SQIVND (reference sequence). The CDR3 reads CASSIWEGDQPQHF. Here the CDR3 DNA reads TGTGCCAGTAGTATTTGGGAAGGGGATCAGCCCCAGCATTTT. The full variable domain, with the rest looked up from reference TRBV19 and TRBJ1-5, is DGGITQSPKYLFRKEGQNVTLSCEQNLNHDAMYWYRQDPGQGLRLIYYSQIVNDFQKGDIAEGYSVSREKKESFPLTVTSAQKNPTAFYLCASSIWEGDQPQHFGDGTRLSIL.

The rearrangement links TRBV29-1 to TRBJ1-4; TRBD1 agrees at 7 bases. The CDR3 totals 12 residues. J gave up 4 bases and V 6 bases, and 2 bases lay outside the gene matches. Looked up from germline, CDR1 is SQVTM and CDR2 is ANQGSEA. CDR3 coding DNA: TGCAGCGTGACAGGGCGTAATGAAAAACTGTTTTTT. Protein product: CSVTGRNEKLFF.

This chain uses TRBV10-1 with TRBJ1-6; D unresolved. This CDR3 is built from 11 residues. Looked up from germline, CDR1 is WNHNN and CDR2 is SYGVQD (reference sequence). Trimming pared 9 bases from V and 7 bases from J, leaving 7 bases between. The CDR3 bases are TGCGCCAGGCTTTCAAATTCACCCCTCCACTTT. Its translation: CARLSNSPLHF.

V and J are TRBV29-1 and TRBJ1-3; D is uncertain. This CDR3 has 12 amino acids. CDR1 and CDR2 from the germline V gene are SQVTM and ANQGSEA. The V gene lost 6 bases and the J gene lost 1 base, with 7 bases spanning the gap. CDR3 sequence (DNA): TGCAGCGTCCGGGCTTCTGGAAACACCATATATTTT. Translated: CSVRASGNTIYF.

This chain joins TRBV11-2 and TRBJ2-5, with 7 bases fitting TRBD1. Germline V CDR1 and CDR2: SGHAT, FQNNGV. The CDR3 totals 16 residues. After removal of 5 bases from V and 4 bases from J, the junction contained 13 bases not matched to a gene. Here the CDR3 DNA reads TGTGCCAGCAGCCCCTGGACAGGAACTGGCGGAGAGACCCAGTACTTC. Protein sequence: CASSPWTGTGGETQYF.

J is TRBJ2-1 and V is TRBV30; D gene unclear. V was cut by 4 bases and J by 4 bases, with 14 bases left in between. Germline V gene lookup returns CDR1 GTSNPN and CDR2 SVGIG (reference sequence). The CDR3 runs to 14 residues. The CDR3 sequence: CAWTGDRNYNEQFF. Written as DNA, the CDR3 is TGTGCCTGGACAGGAGATCGGAATTACAATGAGCAGTTCTTC.

The chain links TRBV9 to TRBJ2-7; a weak D match, TRBD2 (7 bases). The CDR3 covers 14 residues. V lost 3 bases and J 0 bases, leaving 10 bases between the germline ends. Per the germline V gene, CDR1 is SGDLS and CDR2 is YYNGEE. The DNA for the CDR3 is TGTGCCAGCAGCGACAGGGACTACTCCTACGAGCAGTACTTC. Translated, it gives CASSDRDYSYEQYF. The whole variable domain, remainder taken from reference TRBV9 and TRBJ2-7, is DSGVTQTPKHLITATGQRVTLRCSPRSGDLSVYWYQQSLDQGLQFLIQYYNGEERAKGNILERFSAQQFPDLHSELNLSSLELGDSALYFCASSDRDYSYEQYFGPGTRLTVT.

In nucleotides, the CDR3 is TGTGCCAGCAGCGCCCGAATGGAAGGCGACTATGGCTACACCTTC. The encoded protein is CASSARMEGDYGYTF. This chain joins TRBV9 and TRBJ1-2; D is uncertain. The CDR3 has 15 residues. V was cut by 3 bases and J by 3 bases, with 15 bases left in between. CDR1 and CDR2 (germline): SGDLS, YYNGEE.

This sequence joins TRBV12-3 or TRBV12-4 and TRBJ1-2, with D uncertain. The CDR3 consists of 12 residues. V lost 8 bases, J lost 7 bases, and 14 bases lay in between. CDR3 nucleotides: TGTGCCAGCTCCTTGATGGCGGTTGGCTACACCTTC. Its protein product is CASSLMAVGYTF.

About this clone: Compared with germline, one end of the junction differs, possibly owing to a read error. This rearrangement joins TRBV7-2 to TRBJ2-5; D perhaps matches TRBD1 (6 bases). The CDR3 length is 16 residues. Germline CDR1 is SGHTA and CDR2 is FQGNSA. CDR3 bases: TGTGCCAGCAGCTTAGGGGACACAAGATACCAAGGGACCCAGTACTTC. Its translation is CASSLGDTRYQGTQYF.

This clone has a single count. DNA of the CDR3: TGTGCCAGCAGAAGATTTGGGTCCTACGAGCAGTACTTC. This sequence encodes CASRRFGSYEQYF. The chain couples TRBV28 to TRBJ2-7; D uncertain. V was trimmed by 6 bases and J by 1 base, leaving 10 bases between them. Germline V lookup: CDR1 MDHEN, CDR2 SYDVKM. CDR3 length equals 13 residues.